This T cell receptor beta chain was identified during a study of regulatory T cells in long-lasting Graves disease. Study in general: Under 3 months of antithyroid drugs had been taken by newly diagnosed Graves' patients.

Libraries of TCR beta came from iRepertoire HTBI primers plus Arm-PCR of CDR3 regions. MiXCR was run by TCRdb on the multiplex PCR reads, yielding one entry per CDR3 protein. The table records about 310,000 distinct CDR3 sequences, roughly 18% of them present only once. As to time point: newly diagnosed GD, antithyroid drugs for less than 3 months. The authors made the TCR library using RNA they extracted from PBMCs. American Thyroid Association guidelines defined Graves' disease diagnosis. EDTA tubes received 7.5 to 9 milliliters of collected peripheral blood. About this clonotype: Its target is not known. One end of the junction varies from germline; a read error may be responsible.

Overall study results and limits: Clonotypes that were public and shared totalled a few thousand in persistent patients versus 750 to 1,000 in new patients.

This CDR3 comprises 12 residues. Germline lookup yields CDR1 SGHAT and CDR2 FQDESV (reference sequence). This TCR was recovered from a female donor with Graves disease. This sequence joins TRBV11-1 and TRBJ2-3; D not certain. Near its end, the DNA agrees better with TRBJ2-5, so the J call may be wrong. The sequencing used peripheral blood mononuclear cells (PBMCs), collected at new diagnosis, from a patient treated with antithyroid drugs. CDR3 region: CAGSLYRETQYF. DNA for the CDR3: TGTGCCGGCAGCTTATACAGAGAGACCCAGTACTTC.